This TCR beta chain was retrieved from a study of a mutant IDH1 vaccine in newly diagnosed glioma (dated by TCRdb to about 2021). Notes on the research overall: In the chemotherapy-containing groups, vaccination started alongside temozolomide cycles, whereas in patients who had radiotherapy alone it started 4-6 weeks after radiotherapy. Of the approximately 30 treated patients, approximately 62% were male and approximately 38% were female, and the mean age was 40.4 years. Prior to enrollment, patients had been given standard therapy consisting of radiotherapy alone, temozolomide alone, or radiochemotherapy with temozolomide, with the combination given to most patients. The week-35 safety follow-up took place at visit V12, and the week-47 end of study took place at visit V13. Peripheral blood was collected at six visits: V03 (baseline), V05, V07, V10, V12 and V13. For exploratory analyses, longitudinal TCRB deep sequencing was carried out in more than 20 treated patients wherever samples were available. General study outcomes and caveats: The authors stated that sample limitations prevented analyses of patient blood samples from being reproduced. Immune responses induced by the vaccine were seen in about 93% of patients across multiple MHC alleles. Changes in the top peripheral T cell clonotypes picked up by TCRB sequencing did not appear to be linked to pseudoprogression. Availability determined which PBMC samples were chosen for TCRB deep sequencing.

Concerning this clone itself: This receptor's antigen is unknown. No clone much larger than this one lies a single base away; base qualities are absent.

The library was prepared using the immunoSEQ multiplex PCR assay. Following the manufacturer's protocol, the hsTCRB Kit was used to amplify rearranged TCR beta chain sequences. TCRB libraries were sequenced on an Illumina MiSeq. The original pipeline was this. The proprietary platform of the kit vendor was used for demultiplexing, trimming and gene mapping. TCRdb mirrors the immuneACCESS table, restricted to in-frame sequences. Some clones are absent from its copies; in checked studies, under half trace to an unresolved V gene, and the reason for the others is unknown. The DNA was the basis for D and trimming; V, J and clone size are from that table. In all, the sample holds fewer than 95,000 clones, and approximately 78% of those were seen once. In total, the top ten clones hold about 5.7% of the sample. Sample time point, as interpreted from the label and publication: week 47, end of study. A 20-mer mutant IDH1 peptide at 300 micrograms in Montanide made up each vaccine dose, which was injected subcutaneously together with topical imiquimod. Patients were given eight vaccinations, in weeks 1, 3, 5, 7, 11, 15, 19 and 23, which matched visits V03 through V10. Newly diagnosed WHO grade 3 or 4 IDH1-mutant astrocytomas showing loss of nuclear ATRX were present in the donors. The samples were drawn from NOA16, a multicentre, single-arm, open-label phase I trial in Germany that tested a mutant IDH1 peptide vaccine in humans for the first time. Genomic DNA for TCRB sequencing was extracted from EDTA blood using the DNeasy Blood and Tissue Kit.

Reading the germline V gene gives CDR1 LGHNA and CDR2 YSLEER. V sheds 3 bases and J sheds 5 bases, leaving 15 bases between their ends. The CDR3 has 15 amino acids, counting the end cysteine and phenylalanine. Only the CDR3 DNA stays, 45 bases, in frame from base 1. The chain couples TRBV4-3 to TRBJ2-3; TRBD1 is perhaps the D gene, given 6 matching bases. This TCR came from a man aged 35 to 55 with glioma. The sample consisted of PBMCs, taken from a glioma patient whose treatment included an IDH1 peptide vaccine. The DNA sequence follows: TGCGCCAGCAGCCACGGAGTAGGGGGTAGAGATACGCAGTATTTT. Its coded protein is CASSHGVGGRDTQYF.